A selection of T cell receptor beta chains follows, all from one sample in a study of CD8 T cells in Susac syndrome. TCRdb reprocessed the immunoSEQ multiplex PCR reads via MiXCR and lists one record per CDR3 protein. There are 150,000 to 200,000 distinct CDR3 sequences in the sample; roughly 95% occur only once, and 0.12% lies in the top ten. Sample: CD4+ T cells from PBMCs. All receptors come from a human donor with Susac syndrome. CDR3s include the opening cysteine and the closing phenylalanine or tryptophan. The D gene is left open where the match is weak. Part of the rows lack a size; the others show once, few, many or a class for expanded clones.

clone_size: once
j_call: TRBJ1-1
v_call: TRBV5-6
d_call: NA
cdr3_aa: CASSLFLGTEAFF
cdr3_nt: TGTGCCAGCAGCTTGTTCTTGGGCACTGAAGCTTTCTTT

clone_size: NA
j_call: TRBJ2-3
v_call: TRBV5-4
d_call: NA
cdr3_aa: CASSQRTASTDTQYF
cdr3_nt: TGTGCCAGCAGCCAAAGGACAGCTAGCACAGATACGCAGTATTTT

clone_size: once
j_call: TRBJ1-1
v_call: TRBV30
d_call: NA
cdr3_aa: CAWSSTSNTEAFF
cdr3_nt: TGTGCCTGGAGTTCTACTTCGAACACTGAAGCTTTCTTT

clone_size: NA
j_call: TRBJ2-6
v_call: TRBV6-2/TRBV6-3
d_call: NA
cdr3_aa: CASRRTTGANVLTF
cdr3_nt: TGTGCCAGCAGACGGACTACTGGGGCCAACGTCCTGACTTTC

clone_size: NA
j_call: TRBJ2-1
v_call: TRBV5-6
d_call: NA
cdr3_aa: CASSLGSTRLGNNEQFF
cdr3_nt: TGTGCCAGCAGCTTGGGCTCCACTCGGCTAGGCAACAATGAGCAGTTCTTC

clone_size: NA
j_call: TRBJ2-3
v_call: TRBV28
d_call: NA
cdr3_aa: CSSSLGQTDTQYF
cdr3_nt: TGTTCCAGCAGTTTAGGGCAAACAGATACGCAGTATTTT

clone_size: NA
j_call: TRBJ1-1
v_call: TRBV7-9
d_call: TRBD1
cdr3_aa: CASSLGQGAQGTEAFF
cdr3_nt: TGTGCCAGCAGCTTGGGCCAGGGGGCCCAAGGCACTGAAGCTTTCTTT

clone_size: NA
j_call: TRBJ2-3
v_call: TRBV7-2
d_call: NA
cdr3_aa: CASSFGGNTQYF
cdr3_nt: TGTGCCAGCAGCTTCGGAGGAAATACGCAGTATTTT

clone_size: NA
j_call: TRBJ1-2
v_call: TRBV4-1
d_call: TRBD1
cdr3_aa: CASSREGQGANYGYTF
cdr3_nt: TGCGCCAGCAGCCGAGAGGGACAGGGCGCCAACTATGGCTACACCTTC

clone_size: NA
j_call: TRBJ2-7
v_call: TRBV9
d_call: NA
cdr3_aa: CASSVSSGDYEQYF
cdr3_nt: TGTGCCAGCAGCGTGTCCAGCGGAGACTACGAGCAGTACTTC

clone_size: NA
j_call: TRBJ2-3
v_call: TRBV5-1
d_call: TRBD2
cdr3_aa: CASSSRSGAGTDTQYF
cdr3_nt: TGCGCCAGCAGCTCAAGAAGCGGGGCTGGGACAGATACGCAGTATTTT

clone_size: NA
j_call: TRBJ2-4
v_call: TRBV19
d_call: NA
cdr3_aa: CASSITGGAKNIQYF
cdr3_nt: TGTGCCAGTAGTATAACCGGAGGAGCCAAAAACATTCAGTACTTC

clone_size: NA
j_call: TRBJ1-2
v_call: TRBV6-1
d_call: NA
cdr3_aa: CASRPSDGANYGYTF
cdr3_nt: TGTGCCAGCAGACCCTCGGACGGTGCTAACTATGGCTACACCTTC

clone_size: NA
j_call: TRBJ2-6
v_call: TRBV7-9
d_call: TRBD1
cdr3_aa: CASSWGTGAFGANVLTF
cdr3_nt: TGTGCCAGCAGCTGGGGGACAGGGGCCTTCGGGGCCAACGTCCTGACTTTC

clone_size: few
j_call: TRBJ2-3
v_call: TRBV19
d_call: TRBD2
cdr3_aa: CASRGGSTDTQYF
cdr3_nt: TGTGCCAGTCGGGGGGGCTCCACAGATACGCAGTATTTT

clone_size: NA
j_call: TRBJ1-5
v_call: TRBV27
d_call: NA
cdr3_aa: CASSRSRDLNQPQHF
cdr3_nt: TGTGCCAGCAGCCGATCCCGGGACCTCAATCAGCCCCAGCATTTT

clone_size: NA
j_call: TRBJ2-5
v_call: TRBV20-1
d_call: NA
cdr3_aa: CSAIVGGVETQYF
cdr3_nt: TGCAGTGCCATCGTAGGCGGAGTAGAGACCCAGTACTTC

clone_size: NA
j_call: TRBJ2-3
v_call: TRBV5-1
d_call: TRBD2
cdr3_aa: CASSSGLAGGPSTDTQYF
cdr3_nt: TGCGCCAGCAGCTCTGGACTAGCGGGAGGGCCAAGCACAGATACGCAGTATTTT

clone_size: once
j_call: TRBJ1-1
v_call: TRBV30
d_call: NA
cdr3_aa: CAWIRAGDLNTEAFF
cdr3_nt: TGTGCCTGGATCCGGGCAGGGGACCTGAACACTGAAGCTTTCTTT

clone_size: NA
j_call: TRBJ2-1
v_call: TRBV25-1
d_call: TRBD1
cdr3_aa: CASRIQGASFNEQFF
cdr3_nt: TGTGCCAGCAGAATACAGGGGGCGAGTTTCAATGAGCAGTTCTTC

clone_size: NA
j_call: TRBJ2-1
v_call: TRBV18
d_call: NA
cdr3_aa: CASSPPGSVLGNEQFF
cdr3_nt: TGTGCCAGCTCACCTCCGGGGTCCGTGTTGGGGAATGAGCAGTTCTTC

clone_size: NA
j_call: TRBJ2-4
v_call: TRBV3-1
d_call: TRBD2
cdr3_aa: CASSQRTSMKYF
cdr3_nt: TGTGCCAGCAGCCAACGGACTAGCATGAAGTACTTC

clone_size: NA
j_call: TRBJ1-1
v_call: TRBV18
d_call: NA
cdr3_aa: CASPPMANTEAFF
cdr3_nt: TGTGCCAGCCCACCAATGGCGAACACTGAAGCTTTCTTT

clone_size: NA
j_call: TRBJ2-3
v_call: TRBV18
d_call: NA
cdr3_aa: CASSPVPGSTDTQYF
cdr3_nt: TGTGCCAGCTCACCGGTCCCGGGGAGCACAGATACGCAGTATTTT

clone_size: NA
j_call: TRBJ1-2
v_call: TRBV12-3/TRBV12-4
d_call: NA
cdr3_aa: CASSPGLWGYTF
cdr3_nt: TGTGCCAGCAGTCCGGGACTCTGGGGCTACACCTTC

clone_size: NA
j_call: TRBJ2-1
v_call: TRBV6-2/TRBV6-3
d_call: NA
cdr3_aa: CASSYRATTHNEQFF
cdr3_nt: TGTGCCAGCAGTTACAGGGCCACTACCCACAATGAGCAGTTCTTC

clone_size: NA
j_call: TRBJ2-7
v_call: TRBV9
d_call: NA
cdr3_aa: CASSGPGSEQYF
cdr3_nt: TGTGCCAGCAGCGGGCCGGGGAGCGAGCAGTACTTC

clone_size: NA
j_call: TRBJ2-7
v_call: TRBV3-1
d_call: NA
cdr3_aa: CASSQDRAYEQYF
cdr3_nt: TGTGCCAGCAGCCAAGATCGGGCTTACGAGCAGTACTTC

clone_size: NA
j_call: TRBJ1-2
v_call: TRBV7-2
d_call: NA
cdr3_aa: CASSAVKGYGYTF
cdr3_nt: TGTGCCAGCAGCGCAGTCAAGGGCTATGGCTACACCTTC

clone_size: once
j_call: TRBJ1-1
v_call: TRBV9
d_call: NA
cdr3_aa: CASSVGSLTEAFF
cdr3_nt: TGTGCCAGCAGCGTTGGCAGCCTCACTGAAGCTTTCTTT

clone_size: NA
j_call: TRBJ1-2
v_call: TRBV12-3/TRBV12-4
d_call: NA
cdr3_aa: CASSSGPGGSYGYTF
cdr3_nt: TGTGCCAGCAGTTCCGGCCCGGGGGGTAGCTATGGCTACACCTTC

clone_size: once
j_call: TRBJ1-3
v_call: TRBV7-9
d_call: NA
cdr3_aa: CASAPQGGSGNTIYF
cdr3_nt: TGTGCCAGCGCCCCCCAGGGAGGCTCTGGAAACACCATATATTTT

clone_size: NA
j_call: TRBJ2-1
v_call: TRBV20-1
d_call: NA
cdr3_aa: CSASRFNEQFF
cdr3_nt: TGCAGTGCTAGCCGGTTCAATGAGCAGTTCTTC

clone_size: NA
j_call: TRBJ2-3
v_call: TRBV2
d_call: NA
cdr3_aa: CASSPGVWTDTQYF
cdr3_nt: TGTGCCAGCAGTCCAGGGGTTTGGACAGATACGCAGTATTTT

clone_size: NA
j_call: TRBJ2-7
v_call: TRBV10-3
d_call: TRBD2
cdr3_aa: CAISEAAGEREQYF
cdr3_nt: TGTGCCATCAGTGAGGCGGCGGGAGAAAGGGAGCAGTACTTC

clone_size: NA
j_call: TRBJ2-6
v_call: TRBV6-1
d_call: TRBD1
cdr3_aa: CASSPRTGGVSGANVLTF
cdr3_nt: TGTGCCAGCAGCCCAAGGACAGGGGGCGTGTCTGGGGCCAACGTCCTGACTTTC

clone_size: NA
j_call: TRBJ2-1
v_call: TRBV7-7
d_call: TRBD2
cdr3_aa: CASSLGVAGGNEQFF
cdr3_nt: TGTGCTAGCAGCTTAGGGGTAGCGGGAGGGAATGAGCAGTTCTTC

clone_size: NA
j_call: TRBJ1-1
v_call: TRBV18
d_call: NA
cdr3_aa: CASSRGGGTEAFF
cdr3_nt: TGTGCCAGCTCACGGGGAGGGGGCACTGAAGCTTTCTTT

clone_size: NA
j_call: TRBJ1-1
v_call: TRBV6-6
d_call: NA
cdr3_aa: CASSYVDGTEAFF
cdr3_nt: TGTGCCAGCAGTTACGTGGATGGTACTGAAGCTTTCTTT

clone_size: NA
j_call: TRBJ2-1
v_call: TRBV28
d_call: NA
cdr3_aa: CASSHPPPPGREQFF
cdr3_nt: TGTGCCAGCAGTCACCCGCCCCCCCCGGGGCGTGAGCAGTTCTTC

clone_size: NA
j_call: TRBJ2-1
v_call: TRBV29-1
d_call: NA
cdr3_aa: CSVAPRSGRGNEQFF
cdr3_nt: TGCAGCGTTGCCCCCCGAAGCGGTCGAGGGAATGAGCAGTTCTTC

clone_size: NA
j_call: TRBJ1-1
v_call: TRBV10-3
d_call: TRBD1
cdr3_aa: CAITSGEGALTEAFF
cdr3_nt: TGTGCCATCACGTCGGGGGAGGGGGCGTTGACTGAAGCTTTCTTT

clone_size: once
j_call: TRBJ1-2
v_call: TRBV10-3
d_call: TRBD1
cdr3_aa: CATPGQYYGYTF
cdr3_nt: TGTGCCACGCCGGGACAGTACTATGGCTACACCTTC

clone_size: NA
j_call: TRBJ2-2
v_call: TRBV9
d_call: NA
cdr3_aa: CASSVTQGGGTGELFF
cdr3_nt: TGTGCCAGCAGCGTCACCCAGGGAGGGGGCACCGGGGAGCTGTTTTTT

clone_size: NA
j_call: TRBJ2-5
v_call: TRBV2
d_call: NA
cdr3_aa: CATSGKQETQYF
cdr3_nt: TGTGCCACCTCCGGGAAACAAGAGACCCAGTACTTC

clone_size: NA
j_call: TRBJ2-4
v_call: TRBV5-4
d_call: TRBD2
cdr3_aa: CASSLVLAGGRSPVNIQYF
cdr3_nt: TGTGCCAGCAGCTTGGTTCTAGCGGGAGGTCGCTCACCCGTAAACATTCAGTACTTC

clone_size: few
j_call: TRBJ2-5
v_call: TRBV20-1
d_call: NA
cdr3_aa: CSARIQETQYF
cdr3_nt: TGCAGTGCTCGGATACAAGAGACCCAGTACTTC

clone_size: NA
j_call: TRBJ2-7
v_call: TRBV29-1
d_call: TRBD1
cdr3_aa: CSVLTGGAGEQYF
cdr3_nt: TGCAGCGTTTTGACAGGGGGCGCGGGAGAGCAGTACTTC

clone_size: NA
j_call: TRBJ2-5
v_call: TRBV20-1
d_call: TRBD2
cdr3_aa: CSALAGGREETQYF
cdr3_nt: TGCAGTGCTTTGGCGGGGGGGCGGGAGGAGACCCAGTACTTC

clone_size: NA
j_call: TRBJ1-4
v_call: TRBV20-1
d_call: NA
cdr3_aa: CSASPRNELFF
cdr3_nt: TGCAGTGCTAGTCCCCGCAATGAACTGTTTTTT

clone_size: once
j_call: TRBJ2-5
v_call: TRBV7-3
d_call: NA
cdr3_aa: CASSLRGGGRETQYF
cdr3_nt: TGTGCCAGCAGCTTAAGAGGCGGGGGCAGAGAGACCCAGTACTTC

clone_size: NA
j_call: TRBJ2-5
v_call: TRBV7-2
d_call: TRBD1
cdr3_aa: CASSSDRVPQETQYF
cdr3_nt: TGTGCCAGCAGCTCAGACAGGGTACCCCAAGAGACCCAGTACTTC